The T cell receptor beta chain under discussion was sequenced for a study of cytomegalovirus exposure and HLA in healthy donors. Germline lookup yields CDR1 KGHSH and CDR2 LQKENI. There are 13 residues in the CDR3. V lost 6 bases and J lost 1, with 9 bases in between. Primers for the PCR totalled 60 Vbeta and 13 Jbeta. Here immunoSEQ multiplex PCR was the method, and the copy in TCRdb shows in-frame clones only, minus some. The profile shows about 110,000 clones, over 65% of them singletons. This sequence originates from a woman younger than 35 in good health and CMV-seronegative. The chain recombines TRBV18 with TRBJ1-1; possible D gene TRBD1, 5 bases. The sequencing input was PBMCs. Here the CDR3 reads CASSLTGNTEAFF. The CDR3 DNA reads as TGTGCCAGCTCGCTAACAGGGAACACTGAAGCTTTCTTT.